A selection of T cell receptor beta chains follows, all from one sample in a study of T cells after posttransplantation cyclophosphamide. Measured with immunoSEQ multiplex PCR; TCRdb has only the in-frame clones, and not every one. This table has nearly 7,000 clones, just under 80% appearing once. The specimen sequenced was memory CD4+ T cells sorted from blood. The receptors derive from a woman aged 45-65 years in good health and a related stem cell transplant donor. Both conserved end residues are part of each CDR3. Fields, in order: J gene, V gene, clone size, D gene, CDR3 protein, CDR3 DNA. D genes are given only for firm matches. Clone size is stated in some rows and not others, as once, few, many or a class when expanded.

j_gene: TRBJ1-2; v_gene: TRBV28; abundance: few; d_gene: .; CDR3aa: CASSIHVSGYTF; CDR3nt: TGTGCCAGCAGCATACACGTCAGTGGCTACACCTTC
j_gene: TRBJ1-5; v_gene: TRBV19; abundance: .; d_gene: .; CDR3aa: CASRQGLIQPQHF; CDR3nt: TGTGCCAGTAGACAGGGCCTAATTCAGCCCCAGCATTTT
j_gene: TRBJ2-5; v_gene: TRBV9; abundance: .; d_gene: .; CDR3aa: CASSVGQALWETQYF; CDR3nt: TGTGCCAGCAGCGTAGGACAGGCCCTGTGGGAGACCCAGTACTTC
j_gene: TRBJ1-2; v_gene: TRBV6-5; abundance: .; d_gene: TRBD1; CDR3aa: CASSRTDRVEGYTF; CDR3nt: TGTGCCAGCAGTCGGACGGACAGGGTAGAAGGCTACACCTTC
j_gene: TRBJ1-4; v_gene: TRBV28; abundance: few; d_gene: TRBD1; CDR3aa: CASSSSGTGSEKLFF; CDR3nt: TGTGCCAGCAGCTCATCCGGGACAGGGAGCGAAAAACTGTTTTTT
j_gene: TRBJ2-7; v_gene: TRBV2; abundance: .; d_gene: .; CDR3aa: CASSEDQYYEQYF; CDR3nt: TGTGCCAGCAGTGAAGACCAGTACTACGAGCAGTACTTC
j_gene: TRBJ2-3; v_gene: TRBV5-1; abundance: .; d_gene: TRBD2; CDR3aa: CASSLSSSPGQGGRVQYF; CDR3nt: TGCGCCAGCAGCTTGAGTAGTTCCCCCGGCCAGGGAGGGCGAGTGCAGTATTTT
j_gene: TRBJ2-1; v_gene: TRBV2; abundance: .; d_gene: TRBD2; CDR3aa: CASSDKRGSYNEQFF; CDR3nt: TGTGCCAGCAGTGATAAGCGGGGCTCCTACAATGAGCAGTTCTTC
j_gene: TRBJ1-2; v_gene: TRBV27; abundance: .; d_gene: .; CDR3aa: CASSFRGVGYGYTF; CDR3nt: TGTGCCAGCAGTTTCCGGGGGGTAGGCTATGGCTACACCTTC
j_gene: TRBJ1-2; v_gene: TRBV19; abundance: .; d_gene: .; CDR3aa: CASSAAGGYGYTF; CDR3nt: TGTGCCAGTAGTGCCGCGGGGGGCTATGGCTACACCTTC
j_gene: TRBJ2-4; v_gene: TRBV6-6; abundance: .; d_gene: .; CDR3aa: CASIRTPDIAKNIQYF; CDR3nt: TGTGCCAGCATTCGGACACCCGATATAGCCAAAAACATTCAGTACTTC
j_gene: TRBJ2-4; v_gene: TRBV28; abundance: .; d_gene: TRBD1; CDR3aa: CASRTGQQSIQYF; CDR3nt: TGTGCCAGCAGGACGGGACAGCAAAGCATTCAGTACTTC
j_gene: TRBJ2-4; v_gene: TRBV29-1; abundance: .; d_gene: .; CDR3aa: CSVGRGGRAKNIQYF; CDR3nt: TGCAGCGTAGGGCGCGGGGGCCGAGCCAAAAACATTCAGTACTTC
j_gene: TRBJ2-7; v_gene: TRBV4-2; abundance: once; d_gene: TRBD2; CDR3aa: CASSQDASGSGDEQYF; CDR3nt: TGTGCCAGCAGCCAAGATGCTAGCGGGAGTGGAGACGAGCAGTACTTC
j_gene: TRBJ2-3; v_gene: TRBV9; abundance: .; d_gene: .; CDR3aa: CASSVSASTDTQYF; CDR3nt: TGTGCCAGCAGCGTGAGCGCCAGCACAGATACGCAGTATTTT
j_gene: TRBJ1-3; v_gene: TRBV4-1; abundance: .; d_gene: .; CDR3aa: CASSQDRSSGQGNTIYF; CDR3nt: TGCGCCAGCAGCCAAGACCGCTCCTCAGGGCAGGGAAACACCATATATTTT
j_gene: TRBJ2-7; v_gene: TRBV2; abundance: .; d_gene: .; CDR3aa: CASSRQLRYEQYF; CDR3nt: TGTGCCAGCAGTCGACAACTCAGGTACGAGCAGTACTTC
j_gene: TRBJ2-3; v_gene: TRBV7-9; abundance: few; d_gene: .; CDR3aa: CAITPGETDTQYF; CDR3nt: TGTGCCATCACCCCCGGGGAGACAGATACGCAGTATTTT
j_gene: TRBJ2-3; v_gene: TRBV6-5; abundance: .; d_gene: TRBD2; CDR3aa: CASSYWSGRATDTQYF; CDR3nt: TGTGCCAGCAGTTACTGGAGCGGGAGGGCAACAGATACGCAGTATTTT
j_gene: TRBJ2-2; v_gene: TRBV2; abundance: .; d_gene: .; CDR3aa: CASSYTGVAGELFF; CDR3nt: TGTGCCAGCAGCTACACGGGGGTAGCCGGGGAGCTGTTTTTT
j_gene: TRBJ2-1; v_gene: TRBV6-6; abundance: .; d_gene: TRBD2; CDR3aa: CASSWKREGSNEQFF; CDR3nt: TGTGCCAGCAGTTGGAAGCGGGAGGGGTCCAATGAGCAGTTCTTC
j_gene: TRBJ2-3; v_gene: TRBV4-2; abundance: .; d_gene: .; CDR3aa: CASSQEDLRGASPGTQYF; CDR3nt: TGTGCCAGCAGCCAAGAGGACCTACGGGGGGCTAGCCCAGGGACGCAGTATTTT
j_gene: TRBJ2-5; v_gene: TRBV5-1; abundance: .; d_gene: .; CDR3aa: CASSLDPGWQETQYF; CDR3nt: TGCGCCAGCAGCTTGGACCCAGGGTGGCAAGAGACCCAGTACTTC
j_gene: TRBJ2-7; v_gene: TRBV5-1; abundance: .; d_gene: TRBD2; CDR3aa: CASSRTSGRIHSYEQYF; CDR3nt: TGCGCCAGCAGCCGGACTAGCGGGAGGATACACTCCTACGAGCAGTACTTC
j_gene: TRBJ2-3; v_gene: TRBV7-9; abundance: .; d_gene: .; CDR3aa: CALFVLDTQYF; CDR3nt: TGTGCCCTCTTTGTGTTGGATACGCAGTATTTT
j_gene: TRBJ2-7; v_gene: TRBV2; abundance: .; d_gene: TRBD2; CDR3aa: CASLLASGASYEQYF; CDR3nt: TGTGCCAGCCTTCTCGCTAGCGGTGCCTCCTACGAGCAGTACTTC
j_gene: TRBJ2-1; v_gene: TRBV5-4; abundance: .; d_gene: TRBD2; CDR3aa: CASSFFTGTRTTNEQFF; CDR3nt: TGTGCCAGCAGCTTTTTCACCGGGACTAGAACAACCAATGAGCAGTTCTTC
j_gene: TRBJ2-1; v_gene: TRBV6-4; abundance: .; d_gene: .; CDR3aa: CASSTGTHYNEQFF; CDR3nt: TGTGCCAGCAGTACCGGGACTCACTACAATGAGCAGTTCTTC
j_gene: TRBJ2-2; v_gene: TRBV7-2; abundance: .; d_gene: .; CDR3aa: CASSLGANTGELFF; CDR3nt: TGTGCCAGCAGCTTGGGAGCGAACACCGGGGAGCTGTTTTTT
j_gene: TRBJ1-6; v_gene: TRBV30; abundance: .; d_gene: TRBD1; CDR3aa: CAWKIGQGNSPLHF; CDR3nt: TGTGCCTGGAAAATAGGACAGGGTAATTCACCCCTCCACTTT
j_gene: TRBJ2-1; v_gene: TRBV9; abundance: few; d_gene: TRBD2; CDR3aa: CASSVGQGPGLAGSRQFF; CDR3nt: TGTGCCAGCAGCGTAGGTCAGGGGCCGGGACTAGCGGGATCGCGGCAGTTCTTC
j_gene: TRBJ2-7; v_gene: TRBV9; abundance: once; d_gene: TRBD1; CDR3aa: CASSVGQGANYEQYF; CDR3nt: TGTGCCAGCAGCGTAGGACAGGGGGCGAACTACGAGCAGTACTTC
j_gene: TRBJ2-5; v_gene: TRBV10-2; abundance: .; d_gene: TRBD2; CDR3aa: CASGLAGQETQYF; CDR3nt: TGCGCCAGCGGGCTAGCGGGCCAAGAGACCCAGTACTTC
j_gene: TRBJ2-3; v_gene: TRBV9; abundance: .; d_gene: TRBD1; CDR3aa: CASSARDRGADTQYF; CDR3nt: TGTGCCAGCAGCGCCCGGGACAGGGGAGCAGATACGCAGTATTTT
j_gene: TRBJ2-3; v_gene: TRBV6-4; abundance: .; d_gene: .; CDR3aa: CASSDQGGSTDTQYF; CDR3nt: TGTGCCAGCAGTGATCAGGGCGGTAGCACAGATACGCAGTATTTT